A selection of T cell receptor beta chains follows, all from one sample in a study of cytomegalovirus exposure and HLA in healthy donors. Repertoires were generated with immunoSEQ multiplex PCR, while TCRdb's copy carries only in-frame clones and drops some. The repertoire has some 170,000 clones, roughly four fifths of them found once; the top ten carry about 10%. The sequencing sample was made of PBMCs. The source of these receptors is a man aged 45-65 years in good health and CMV-seropositive. CDR3s include the opening cysteine and the closing phenylalanine or tryptophan. Each record gives: clone size, J gene, V gene, D gene, CDR3 DNA, CDR3 protein. The D gene is left open where the match is weak. A row's size may be missing; if present it is once, few, many or a size class.

few TRBJ2-1 TRBV7-9 TRBD2 TGTGCCAGCAGCTTAGGGGGGACTAGCGACGCTTTCCAGTTCTTC CASSLGGTSDAFQFF
- TRBJ2-1 TRBV29-1 TRBD2 TGCAGCGTTGGGGAGACTAGCGGGAGAATCTTAGCCTACAATGAGCAGTTCTTC CSVGETSGRILAYNEQFF
once TRBJ2-3 TRBV28 TRBD2 TGTGCCAGCAGCTTGAGGACTAGCGGGAGTGTATATACGCAGTATTTT CASSLRTSGSVYTQYF
once TRBJ2-3 TRBV27 - TGTGCCAGCAGTTTTAGTGGCACAGATACGCAGTATTTT CASSFSGTDTQYF
few TRBJ1-5 TRBV19 TRBD1 TGTGCCAGTAGTATCAGAGTCGGGACAGGGGGCTTTCAGCCCCAGCATTTT CASSIRVGTGGFQPQHF
once TRBJ2-5 TRBV9 TRBD1 TGTGCCAGCAGCGATAGGACAGGGGGCCGGGAGACCCAGTACTTC CASSDRTGGRETQYF
- TRBJ2-1 TRBV11-3 TRBD2 TGTGCCAGCAGCTTAGGACTAGCGGGTAAAACCGGTGGTGAGCAGTTCTTC CASSLGLAGKTGGEQFF
- TRBJ2-5 TRBV15 TRBD1 TGTGCCACCAGCAGAGAGGGGACAGTCGGTAGAGGGGGTCAAGAGACCCAGTACTTC CATSREGTVGRGGQETQYF
- TRBJ2-1 TRBV6-5 - TGTGCCAGCAGTTCTGATGAGAGCTCCTACAATGAGCAGTTCTTC CASSSDESSYNEQFF
- TRBJ2-7 TRBV7-9 - TGTGCCAGCAGCGGCGCGAGGGAGAGCGAGCAGTACTTC CASSGARESEQYF
- TRBJ1-4 TRBV5-1 - TGCGCCAGCACCTCGGCCCAGGGTTTGGAGGAAAAACTGTTTTTT CASTSAQGLEEKLFF
- TRBJ1-5 TRBV9 - TGTGCCAGCATCGGGGGTATTAGCAATCAGCCCCAGCATTTT CASIGGISNQPQHF
- TRBJ2-5 TRBV7-3 TRBD2 TGTGCCAGCAGCAGCGGGGGTAGCGGGAGGGTAGAGACCCAGTACTTC CASSSGGSGRVETQYF
- TRBJ1-4 TRBV28 - TGTGCCAGCAGCACCCGACTAGGGGAAAAACTGTTTTTT CASSTRLGEKLFF
- TRBJ2-3 TRBV4-1 - TGCGCCAGCAGTCCTTTCAGTGGGACTGGGACAGATACGCAGTATTTT CASSPFSGTGTDTQYF
- TRBJ2-7 TRBV10-3 TRBD2 TGTGCATCCAGTGGTACTAGCGGCTACTACGAGCAGTACTTC CASSGTSGYYEQYF
- TRBJ1-6 TRBV5-1 TRBD1 TGCGCCAGCAGCTTGGCTCAGGGGGCGAGTTCACCCCTCCACTTT CASSLAQGASSPLHF
- TRBJ2-2 TRBV28 - TGTGCCAGCACGACAGTCCTCCGGTCCACCGGGGAGCTGTTTTTT CASTTVLRSTGELFF
- TRBJ2-2 TRBV7-2 - TGTGCCAGCAGCTTATCATCAGACACCGGGGAGCTGTTTTTT CASSLSSDTGELFF
once TRBJ1-1 TRBV4-3 TRBD1 TGCGCCAGCAGCCAGACCAGGGGGCGGACTGAAGCTTTCTTT CASSQTRGRTEAFF
- TRBJ1-2 TRBV10-3 TRBD1 TGTGCCATCGGCCCGGGACAGGGGGCGCAAAACTATGGCTACACCTTC CAIGPGQGAQNYGYTF
- TRBJ1-2 TRBV29-1 TRBD1 TGCAGCGTTGAAGATCCTTTGGGACAGGGTGGGTATGGCTACACCTTC CSVEDPLGQGGYGYTF
- TRBJ2-1 TRBV28 TRBD2 TGTGCCAGCAGGGGGGCTAGCGGGCACTACAATGAGCAGTTCTTC CASRGASGHYNEQFF
- TRBJ2-7 TRBV30 - TGTGCCTGGCAGGGCCGATACGAGCAGTACTTC CAWQGRYEQYF
- TRBJ2-1 TRBV7-3 TRBD2 TGTGCCAGCGGTGAGGGGACTAGCGGATACAATGAGCAGTTCTTC CASGEGTSGYNEQFF
- TRBJ2-5 TRBV7-3 TRBD2 TGTGCCAGCAGCTTGGGACTACGAGAGACCCAGTACTTC CASSLGLRETQYF
- TRBJ1-5 TRBV7-3 - TGTGCCAGTCCCGGGTTTCCGAGCAATCAGCCCCAGCATTTT CASPGFPSNQPQHF
few TRBJ2-5 TRBV7-2 TRBD1 TGTGCCAGCAGCAGGGGGCTAGGAGAGACCCAGTACTTC CASSRGLGETQYF
- TRBJ2-6 TRBV7-2 - TGTGCCAGCAGCTTAGCCGTCTCTGGGGCCAACGGCCTGACTTTC CASSLAVSGANGLTF
- TRBJ2-7 TRBV19 TRBD1 TGTGCCAGTAGTATCGCGACAGGGGCTGGCTACGAGCAGTACTTC CASSIATGAGYEQYF
- TRBJ2-1 TRBV19 TRBD1 TGTGCCAGTAGTATAGTGACAGGGCGGAACAATGAGCAGTTCTTC CASSIVTGRNNEQFF